The 8 T cell receptor beta chains in this list originate from one sample, sequenced in a study of blood T cell repertoires in COVID-19. The protocol was immunoSEQ multiplex PCR, while the TCRdb copy is restricted to in-frame clones and leaves out a portion. The sample holds approximately 300,000 clones; 90% are singletons and the top ten take roughly 3.6%. The sample consisted of PBMCs or T cells enriched from blood (not recorded which). Every receptor here comes from a woman younger than 45 who had been exposed to COVID-19.

This clone was observed a single time. The chain joins TRBV27 to TRBJ2-2; D remains unclear. The V end lost 4 bases, the J end lost 6 bases, and 15 bases lay between the germline ends. The V gene's germline CDR1 is MNHEY and CDR2 SMNVEV (reference sequence). The CDR3 runs 15 residues. The CDR3 DNA sequence: TGTGCCAGCAGTTCCCTCAACTTGATCGCCGGGGAGCTGTTTTTT. Translated: CASSSLNLIAGELFF.

The chain couples TRBV2 to TRBJ2-7; tentatively, D is TRBD1 (6 bases). CDR3 length equals 15 residues. V was shortened by 6 bases and J by 0 bases, with 15 bases between the two germline ends. Per the germline V gene, CDR1 is SNHLY and CDR2 is FYNNEI. CDR3 DNA: TGTGCCAGCAGAGCACAGGGAGACGTCTCCTACGAGCAGTACTTC. This encodes CASRAQGDVSYEQYF.

The gene calls are TRBV25-1 and TRBJ1-3; D call uncertain. The germline V gene encodes CDR1 MGHDK and CDR2 SYGVNS. The V end was cut by 5 bases, the J end by 0 bases, with 17 bases between. The CDR3 loop spans 17 amino acids. The CDR3 is CASSHPREKSSGNTIYF. DNA for the CDR3: TGTGCCAGCAGTCATCCGAGAGAAAAGAGCTCTGGAAACACCATATATTTT.

The chain employs TRBV7-6 and TRBJ2-3; TRBD2 matches at 9 bases. The CDR3 length is 16 residues. Trimming cost V 1 base and J 2 bases; bases outside gene matches: 4. Germline V gene lookup returns CDR1 SGHVS and CDR2 FNYEAQ. For the CDR3, the DNA is TGTGCCAGCAGCTTAGAAGCGGGGGGCTACACAGATACGCAGTATTTT. It encodes CASSLEAGGYTDTQYF.

The chain is built from TRBV2 and TRBJ1-2, with no clear D. From germline, CDR1 is SNHLY and CDR2 FYNNEI. The CDR3 extends over 11 amino acids. Trimming pared 7 bases from V and 8 bases from J, leaving 11 bases between. The CDR3 protein is CASTGRVGYTF. The CDR3 coding sequence is TGTGCCAGCACGGGGAGGGTCGGCTACACCTTC. Using reference TRBV2 and TRBJ1-2 for the parts outside the CDR3, the full variable domain is EPEVTQTPSHQVTQMGQEVILRCVPISNHLYFYWYRQILGQKVEFLVSFYNNEISEKSEIFDDQFSVERPDGSNFTLKIRSTKLEDSAMYFCASTGRVGYTFGSGTRLTVV.

The V call is TRBV20-1, the J call TRBJ1-1; D is ambiguous. Trimming took off 5 bases at V and 8 bases at J, with 9 bases between the two ends. Germline CDR1 DFQATT, CDR2 SNEGSKA (reference sequence). There are 10 residues in the CDR3. The CDR3 nucleotides read TGCAGTGCTCACCGGGAGGAAGCTTTCTTT. This gives the protein CSAHREEAFF.

The J gene is TRBJ1-2, the V gene TRBV7-8, with 8 nucleotides matching TRBD1. The CDR3 sequence is 16 residues long. J was trimmed by 3 bases and V by 2 bases; bases with no gene match: 8. CDR1 is SGHVS, CDR2 FQNEAQ, per germline. Here the CDR3 DNA reads TGTGCCAGCAGCTTAACGACAGGGGTTGGCTACTATGGCTACACCTTC. It codes for CASSLTTGVGYYGYTF.

The chain joins TRBV9 to TRBJ2-3; D possibly corresponds to TRBD2 (5 bases). V lost 2 bases to trimming and J lost 12 bases, with 13 bases between them. Germline V gene sequence: CDR1 SGDLS, CDR2 YYNGEE. The CDR3 has 12 residues. This CDR3 reads CASSVGDLGQYF. The CDR3 DNA sequence: TGTGCCAGCAGCGTGGGAGACCTAGGACAGTATTTT.